This T cell receptor beta chain stems from a study of OX40 agonist ivuxolimab in advanced cancers. General study points: Mean expanded clone counts were higher in CD8+ than CD4+ T cells.

V was shortened by 6 bases and J by 0 bases, with 13 bases between the two germline ends. CDR1 is MGHDK, CDR2 SYGVNS, per germline. The CDR3 consists of 15 residues. Produced via immunoSEQ multiplex PCR; TCRdb's table is partial and in-frame only. The sample carries approximately 68,000 clones, 85% to 90% recorded once. Turning to this clone: Its target is unknown.

Blood draws occurred at baseline, cycle 4 day 1, and cycle 7 day 1. The source is an adult with an advanced solid tumor such as melanoma, head and neck, liver or kidney cancer. The genes are TRBV25-1 and TRBJ2-3; no reliable D call. The sample in question was CD4+ or CD8+ T cells sorted from blood, obtained in a trial of the OX40 agonist ivuxolimab. The DNA for the CDR3 is TGTGCCAGCAGCCCCCGCTACTCTAGCACAGATACGCAGTATTTT. Encoded protein: CASSPRYSSTDTQYF.